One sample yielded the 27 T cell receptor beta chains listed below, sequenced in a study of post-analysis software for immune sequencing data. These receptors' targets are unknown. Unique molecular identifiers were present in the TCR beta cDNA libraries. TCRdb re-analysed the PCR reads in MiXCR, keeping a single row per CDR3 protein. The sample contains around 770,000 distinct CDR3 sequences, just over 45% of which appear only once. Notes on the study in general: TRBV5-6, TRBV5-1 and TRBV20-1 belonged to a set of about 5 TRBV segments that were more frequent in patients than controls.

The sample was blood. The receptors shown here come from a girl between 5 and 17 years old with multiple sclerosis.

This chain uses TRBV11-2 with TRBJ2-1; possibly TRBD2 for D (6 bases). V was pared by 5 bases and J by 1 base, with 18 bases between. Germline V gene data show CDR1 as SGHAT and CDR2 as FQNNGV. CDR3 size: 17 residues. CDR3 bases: TGTGCCAGCAGCCACGGGGGTGGAGGTCGGTCCTACAATGAGCAGTTCTTC. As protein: CASSHGGGGRSYNEQFF. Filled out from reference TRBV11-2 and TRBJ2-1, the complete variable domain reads EAGVAQSPRYKIIEKRQSVAFWCNPISGHATLYWYQQILGQGPKLLIQFQNNGVVDDSQLPKDRFSAERLKGVDSTLKIQPAKLEDSAVYLCASSHGGGGRSYNEQFFGPGTRLTVL.

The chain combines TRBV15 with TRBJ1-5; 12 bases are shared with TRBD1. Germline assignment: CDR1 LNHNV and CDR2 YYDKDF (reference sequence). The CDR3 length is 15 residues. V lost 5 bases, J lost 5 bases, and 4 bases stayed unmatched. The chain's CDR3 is CATSGGQGAYQPQHF. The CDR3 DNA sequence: TGTGCCACCAGCGGGGGACAGGGGGCTTATCAGCCCCAGCATTTT.

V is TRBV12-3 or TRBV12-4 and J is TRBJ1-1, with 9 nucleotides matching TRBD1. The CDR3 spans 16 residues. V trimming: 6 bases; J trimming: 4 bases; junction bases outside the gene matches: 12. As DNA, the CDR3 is TGTGCCAGCAGGAACCGGGACAGGGTTGGGAGCACTGAAGCTTTCTTT. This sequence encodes CASRNRDRVGSTEAFF.

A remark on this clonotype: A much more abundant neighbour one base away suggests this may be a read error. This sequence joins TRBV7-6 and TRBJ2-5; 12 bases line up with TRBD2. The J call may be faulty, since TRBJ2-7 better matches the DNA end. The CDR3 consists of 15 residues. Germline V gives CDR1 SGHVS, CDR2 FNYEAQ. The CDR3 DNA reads TGTGCCAGCAGCTTAGAGACTAGCGGGAGTGACGAGCAGTACTTC. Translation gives CASSLETSGSDEQYF.

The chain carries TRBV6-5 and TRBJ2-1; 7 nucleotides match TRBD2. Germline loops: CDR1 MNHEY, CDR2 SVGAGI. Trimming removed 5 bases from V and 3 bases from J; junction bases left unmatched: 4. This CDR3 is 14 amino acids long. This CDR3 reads CASSDGRLYNEQFF. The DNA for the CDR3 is TGTGCCAGCAGTGACGGGAGGCTCTACAATGAGCAGTTCTTC.

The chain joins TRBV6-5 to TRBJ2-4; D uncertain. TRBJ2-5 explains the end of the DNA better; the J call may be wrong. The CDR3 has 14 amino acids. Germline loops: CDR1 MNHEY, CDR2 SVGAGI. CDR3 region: CASSSTVQQETQYF. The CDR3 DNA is TGTGCCAGCAGTTCAACAGTTCAACAAGAGACCCAGTACTTC.

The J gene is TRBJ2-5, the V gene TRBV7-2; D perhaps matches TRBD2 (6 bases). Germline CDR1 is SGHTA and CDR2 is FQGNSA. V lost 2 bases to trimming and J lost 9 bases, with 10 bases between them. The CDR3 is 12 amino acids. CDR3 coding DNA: TGTGCCAGCAGCTTATATGGGGGGTCCCAGTACTTC. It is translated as CASSLYGGSQYF.

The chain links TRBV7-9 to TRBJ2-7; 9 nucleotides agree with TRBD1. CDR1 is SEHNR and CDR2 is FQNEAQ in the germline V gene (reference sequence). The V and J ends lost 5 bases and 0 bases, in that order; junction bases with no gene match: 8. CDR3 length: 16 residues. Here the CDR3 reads CASSQNRDRASYEQYF. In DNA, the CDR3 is TGTGCCAGCAGCCAGAACCGGGACAGGGCCTCCTACGAGCAGTACTTC.

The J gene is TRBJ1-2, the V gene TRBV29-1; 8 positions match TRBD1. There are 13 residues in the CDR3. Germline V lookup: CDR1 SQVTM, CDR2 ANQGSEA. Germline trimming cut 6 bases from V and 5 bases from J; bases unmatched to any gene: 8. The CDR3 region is CSVPDRVDYGYTF. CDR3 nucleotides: TGCAGCGTCCCGGACAGGGTCGATTATGGCTACACCTTC.

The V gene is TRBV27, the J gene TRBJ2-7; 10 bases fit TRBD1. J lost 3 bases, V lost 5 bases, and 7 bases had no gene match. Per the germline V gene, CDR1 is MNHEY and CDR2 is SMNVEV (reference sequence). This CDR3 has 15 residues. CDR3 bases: TGTGCCAGCAGTACTCGGGACAGGGGTGACTACGAGCAGTACTTC. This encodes CASSTRDRGDYEQYF.

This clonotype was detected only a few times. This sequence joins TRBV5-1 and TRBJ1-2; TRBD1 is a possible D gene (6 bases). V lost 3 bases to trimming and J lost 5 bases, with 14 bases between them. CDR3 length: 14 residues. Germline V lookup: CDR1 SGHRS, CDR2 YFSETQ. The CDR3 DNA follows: TGCGCCAGCAGCTCCCCACAGGGCACATATGGCTACACCTTC. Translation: CASSSPQGTYGYTF.

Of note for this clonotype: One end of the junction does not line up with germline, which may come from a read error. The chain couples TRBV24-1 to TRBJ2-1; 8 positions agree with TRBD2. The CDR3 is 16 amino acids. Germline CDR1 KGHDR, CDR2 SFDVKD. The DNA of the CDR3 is TGTGCCACCCGTGATTTAGGCGGGAGGTCCTACAATGAGCAGTTCTTC. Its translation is CATRDLGGRSYNEQFF.

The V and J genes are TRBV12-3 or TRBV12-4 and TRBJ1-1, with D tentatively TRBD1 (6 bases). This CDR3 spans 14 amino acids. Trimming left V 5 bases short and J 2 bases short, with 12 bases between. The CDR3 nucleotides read TGTGCCAGCAGTCCGGACAGTACTAACACTGAAGCTTTCTTT. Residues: CASSPDSTNTEAFF.

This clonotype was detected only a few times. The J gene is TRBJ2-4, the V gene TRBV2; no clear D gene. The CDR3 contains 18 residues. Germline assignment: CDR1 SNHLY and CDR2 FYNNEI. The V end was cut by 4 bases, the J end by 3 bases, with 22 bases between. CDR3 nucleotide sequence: TGTGCCAGCAGTGCGACCCCGAGAGACCAAAGACTCAAAAACATTCAGTACTTC. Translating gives CASSATPRDQRLKNIQYF.

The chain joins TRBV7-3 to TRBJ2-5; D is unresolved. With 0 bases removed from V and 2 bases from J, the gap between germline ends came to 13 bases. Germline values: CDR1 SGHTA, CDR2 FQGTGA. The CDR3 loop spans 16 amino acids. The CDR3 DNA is TGTGCCAGCAGCTTAACTGGCAGGCGATCTCAAGAGACCCAGTACTTC. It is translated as CASSLTGRRSQETQYF.

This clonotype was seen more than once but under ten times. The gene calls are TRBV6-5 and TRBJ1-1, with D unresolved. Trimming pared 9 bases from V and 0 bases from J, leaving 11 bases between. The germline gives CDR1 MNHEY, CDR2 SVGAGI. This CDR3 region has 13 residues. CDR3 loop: CASREQMNTEAFF. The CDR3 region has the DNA TGTGCCAGTAGGGAACAGATGAACACTGAAGCTTTCTTT.

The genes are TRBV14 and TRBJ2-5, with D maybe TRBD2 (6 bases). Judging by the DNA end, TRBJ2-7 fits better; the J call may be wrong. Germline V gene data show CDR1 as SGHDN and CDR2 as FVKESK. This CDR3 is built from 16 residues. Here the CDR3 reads CASSQGAGLPLYEQYF. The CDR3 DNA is TGTGCCAGCAGCCAAGGGGCGGGACTCCCCCTCTACGAGCAGTACTTC.

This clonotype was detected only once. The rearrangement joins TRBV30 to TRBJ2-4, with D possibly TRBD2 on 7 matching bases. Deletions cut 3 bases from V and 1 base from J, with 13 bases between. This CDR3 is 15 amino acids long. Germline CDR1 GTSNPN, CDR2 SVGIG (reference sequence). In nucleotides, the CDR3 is TGTGCCTGGAGCCGAGGGGGGGGTGCCAAAAACATTCAGTACTTC. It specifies CAWSRGGGAKNIQYF. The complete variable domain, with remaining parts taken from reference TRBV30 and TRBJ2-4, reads SQTIHQWPATLVQPVGSPLSLECTVEGTSNPNLYWYRQAAGRGLQLLFYSVGIGQISSEVPQNLSASRPQDRQFILSSKKLLLSDSGFYLCAWSRGGGAKNIQYFGAGTRLSVL.

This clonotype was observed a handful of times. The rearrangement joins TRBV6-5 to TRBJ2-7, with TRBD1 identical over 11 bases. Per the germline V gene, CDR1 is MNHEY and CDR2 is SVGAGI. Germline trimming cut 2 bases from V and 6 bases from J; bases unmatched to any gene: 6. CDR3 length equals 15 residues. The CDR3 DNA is TGTGCCAGCAGTTACAGGGGACAGGGGGGCACCGAGCAGTACTTC. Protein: CASSYRGQGGTEQYF.

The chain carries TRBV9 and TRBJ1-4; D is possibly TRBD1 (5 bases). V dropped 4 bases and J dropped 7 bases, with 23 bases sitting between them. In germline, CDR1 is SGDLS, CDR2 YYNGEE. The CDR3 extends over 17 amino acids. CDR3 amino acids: CASSNPRRDGGFEKLFF. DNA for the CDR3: TGTGCCAGCAGCAACCCAAGGAGGGACGGTGGTTTTGAAAAACTGTTTTTT.

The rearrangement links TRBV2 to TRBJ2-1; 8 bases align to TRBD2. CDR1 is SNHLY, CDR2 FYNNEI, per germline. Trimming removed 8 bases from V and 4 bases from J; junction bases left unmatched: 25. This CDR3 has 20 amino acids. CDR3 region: CASGRGQGMASGGGYNEQFF. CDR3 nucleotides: TGTGCCAGCGGAAGGGGTCAGGGGATGGCATCGGGAGGGGGATACAATGAGCAGTTCTTC.

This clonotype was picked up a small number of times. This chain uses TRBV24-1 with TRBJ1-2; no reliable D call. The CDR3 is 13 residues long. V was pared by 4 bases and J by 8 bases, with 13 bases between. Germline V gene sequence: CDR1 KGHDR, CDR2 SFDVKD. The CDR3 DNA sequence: TGTGCCACCAGTGACCAGTTTGGATGGGGCTACACCTTC. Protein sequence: CATSDQFGWGYTF.

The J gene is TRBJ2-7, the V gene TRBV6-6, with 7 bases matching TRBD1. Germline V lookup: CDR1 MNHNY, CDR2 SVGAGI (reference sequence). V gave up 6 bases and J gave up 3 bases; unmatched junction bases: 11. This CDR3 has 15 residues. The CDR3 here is CASRRSGQTDYEQYF. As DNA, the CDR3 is TGTGCCAGCAGGCGCTCGGGACAGACTGACTACGAGCAGTACTTC.

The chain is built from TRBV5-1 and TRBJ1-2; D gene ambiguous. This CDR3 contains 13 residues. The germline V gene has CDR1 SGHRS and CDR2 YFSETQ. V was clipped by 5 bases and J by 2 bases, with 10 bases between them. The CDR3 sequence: CASSEAQNYGYTF. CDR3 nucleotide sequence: TGCGCCAGCAGTGAGGCTCAGAACTATGGCTACACCTTC. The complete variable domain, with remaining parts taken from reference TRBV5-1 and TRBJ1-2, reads KAGVTQTPRYLIKTRGQQVTLSCSPISGHRSVSWYQQTPGQGLQFLFEYFSETQRNKGNFPGRFSGRQFSNSRSEMNVSTLELGDSALYLCASSEAQNYGYTFGSGTRLTVV.

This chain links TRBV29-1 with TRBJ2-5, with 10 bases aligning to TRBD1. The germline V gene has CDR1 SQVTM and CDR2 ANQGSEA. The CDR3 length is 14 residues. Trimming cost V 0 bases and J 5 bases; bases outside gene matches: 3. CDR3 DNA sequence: TGCAGCGTTGAAGAGGACAGGGGGTGGGAGACCCAGTACTTC. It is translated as CSVEEDRGWETQYF.

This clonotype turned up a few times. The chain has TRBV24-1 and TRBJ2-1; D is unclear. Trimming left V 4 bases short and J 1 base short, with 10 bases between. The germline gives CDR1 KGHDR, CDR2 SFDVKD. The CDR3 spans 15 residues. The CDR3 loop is CATSDPRVSYNEQFF. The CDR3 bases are TGTGCCACCAGTGACCCTCGGGTGTCCTACAATGAGCAGTTCTTC.

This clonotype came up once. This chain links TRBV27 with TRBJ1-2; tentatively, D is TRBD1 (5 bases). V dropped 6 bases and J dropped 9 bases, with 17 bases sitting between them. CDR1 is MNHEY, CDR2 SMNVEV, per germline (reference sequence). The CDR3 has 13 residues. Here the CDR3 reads CASRYPGSRSYTF. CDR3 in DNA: TGTGCCAGCAGATACCCAGGGAGTCGGAGCTACACCTTC.